One and the same sample provided the 26 T cell receptor beta chains below, sequenced in a study of monozygotic twins with inflammatory bowel disease. Using the 5' RACE reads, TCRdb records one entry per CDR3 protein without DNA. The listing contains about 380,000 distinct CDR3 sequences. Sequencing was done on a sample of blood. The origin of the receptors is a human donor with ulcerative colitis or Crohn's disease, or a healthy co-twin of an affected twin (not recorded which).

The chain has TRBV5-6 and TRBJ1-2; TCRdb names TRBD1, which stays unverified in the absence of DNA. The CDR3 consists of 15 residues. Germline-derived CDR1 and CDR2 are SGHDT and YYEEEE. CDR3 sequence reads: CASSLLGPGTYGYTF.

This chain links TRBV5-4 with TRBJ2-3. The CDR3 has 14 amino acids. The germline gives CDR1 SGHNT, CDR2 YYREEE (reference sequence). The CDR3 loop reads CASSPDGHTDTQYF.

The gene calls are TRBV4-2 and TRBJ1-4. Looked up from germline, CDR1 is LGHNA and CDR2 is YNFKEQ. The CDR3 is 14 amino acids. CDR3 in amino acids: CASSPPGLNEKLFF.

The J gene is TRBJ2-5, the V gene TRBV3-1; the D call of TRBD1 rests on TCRdb alone, since no DNA is present to check it. This CDR3 has 14 residues. Germline V lookup: CDR1 LGHDT, CDR2 YNNKEL (reference sequence). CDR3 loop: CASSQVGVSETQYF.

The V gene is TRBV7-9, the J gene TRBJ1-1; TCRdb indicates TRBD1, and absent DNA this call remains unverified. There are 13 residues in the CDR3. Germline loops: CDR1 SEHNR, CDR2 FQNEAQ (reference sequence). CDR3 region: CASSLARGWEAFF.

The CDR3 sequence is CASSPDGFNSPLHF. This chain links TRBV10-2 with TRBJ1-6; TCRdb lists TRBD1, though no DNA is available to test this call. Germline loops: CDR1 WSHSY, CDR2 SAAADI. The CDR3 has 14 amino acids.

The rearrangement joins TRBV7-2 to TRBJ1-2. The length of the CDR3 is 15 residues. The V gene's germline CDR1 is SGHTA and CDR2 FQGNSA. CDR3 region: CASSSERLANYGYTF.

The chain is built from TRBV30 and TRBJ2-7. CDR1 GTSNPN and CDR2 SVGIG come from the germline V gene (reference sequence). This CDR3 is built from 13 residues. The CDR3 loop is CAWSGQGVNEQYF.

The V and J genes are TRBV20-1 and TRBJ1-1. This CDR3 is 12 amino acids long. CDR1 is DFQATT, CDR2 SNEGSKA, per germline (reference sequence). The CDR3 sequence is CSPDMGYTEAFF.

The V call is TRBV7-2, the J call TRBJ2-3; TCRdb indicates TRBD2, and absent DNA this call remains unverified. The CDR3 has 15 amino acids. In germline, CDR1 is SGHTA, CDR2 FQGNSA. The CDR3 sequence: CASSSLAGGWDTQYF.

CDR3 region: CASSLVGTGSLYEQYF. The chain has TRBV5-1 and TRBJ2-7; TCRdb outputs TRBD1, but without DNA this stays unchecked. The V gene's germline CDR1 is SGHRS and CDR2 YFSETQ. The CDR3 is 16 amino acids. Full variable domain (missing parts from reference TRBV5-1 and TRBJ2-7): KAGVTQTPRYLIKTRGQQVTLSCSPISGHRSVSWYQQTPGQGLQFLFEYFSETQRNKGNFPGRFSGRQFSNSRSEMNVSTLELGDSALYLCASSLVGTGSLYEQYFGPGTRLTVT.

V is TRBV6-5 and J is TRBJ2-5; absent DNA, TCRdb's TRBD1 call cannot be checked. Germline values: CDR1 MNHEY, CDR2 SVGAGI. The CDR3 is 13 residues long. CDR3 protein: CASSYLGVETQYF.

This chain joins TRBV4-3 and TRBJ2-7; TCRdb designates TRBD1, a call that cannot be tested without DNA. Germline values: CDR1 LGHNA, CDR2 YSLEER. The CDR3 spans 13 residues. The CDR3 region is CASSQGGVGEQYF.

The chain couples TRBV4-3 to TRBJ2-4; TCRdb returns TRBD2, unconfirmable since there is no DNA. Germline CDR1 is LGHNA and CDR2 is YSLEER. The CDR3 spans 18 residues. This CDR3 is CASSQGTGRGSMGGIQYF.

The rearrangement links TRBV24-1 to TRBJ2-2; TCRdb calls TRBD1, which cannot be checked without DNA. CDR1 KGHDR and CDR2 SFDVKD come from the germline V gene. The CDR3 has 14 amino acids. This chain's CDR3 is CATRGTTNTGELFF.

This chain joins TRBV20-1 and TRBJ1-4. This CDR3 has 12 residues. The germline V gene encodes CDR1 DFQATT and CDR2 SNEGSKA (reference sequence). CDR3 region: CSAREGSEKLFF.

V gene TRBV11-2 combines with J gene TRBJ2-1; TCRdb proposes TRBD1, but this gene call is untestable without DNA. This CDR3 spans 15 amino acids. Germline lookup yields CDR1 SGHAT and CDR2 FQNNGV. CDR3 protein: CASSSGAGWGGEQFF.

This chain links TRBV11-3 with TRBJ2-5; TCRdb's D call of TRBD1 is untestable without DNA. The CDR3 is 16 residues long. Germline CDR1 and CDR2: SGHNT and YENEEA. CDR3 loop: CASSPSGGPLEETQYF.

This chain connects TRBV2 to TRBJ2-5; the D call from TCRdb, TRBD1, cannot be confirmed without DNA. This CDR3 has 14 residues. Germline V gene sequence: CDR1 SNHLY, CDR2 FYNNEI. CDR3 region: CARSLLTVEETQYF.

V and J are TRBV18 and TRBJ2-7; TCRdb picks TRBD1, but there is no DNA to check that call. The CDR3 contains 14 residues. Germline-derived CDR1 and CDR2 are KGHSH and LQKENI. CDR3 region: CASSLDRPLDEQYF.

This chain connects TRBV5-1 to TRBJ2-1; absent DNA, TCRdb's TRBD1 call cannot be checked. The CDR3 consists of 16 residues. Looked up from germline, CDR1 is SGHRS and CDR2 is YFSETQ. The CDR3 here is CASSSSWDRRYNEQFF. Supplemented by reference TRBV5-1 and TRBJ2-1, the full variable domain reads KAGVTQTPRYLIKTRGQQVTLSCSPISGHRSVSWYQQTPGQGLQFLFEYFSETQRNKGNFPGRFSGRQFSNSRSEMNVSTLELGDSALYLCASSSSWDRRYNEQFFGPGTRLTVL.

The gene calls are TRBV7-7 and TRBJ2-3; TCRdb calls TRBD2, which cannot be checked without DNA. The CDR3 runs 20 residues. Germline V gene sequence: CDR1 SSHAT, CDR2 FNYEAQ (reference sequence). CDR3 region: CASSLQTTGTSGGARNTQYF.

The chain combines TRBV12-3 or TRBV12-4 with TRBJ1-6; TCRdb proposes TRBD1, but this gene call is untestable without DNA. The CDR3 is 17 amino acids. The CDR3 region is CASNSRQGSSYNSPLHF.

V and J are TRBV7-2 and TRBJ2-5; TCRdb's D gene call, TRBD2, goes unchecked for lack of DNA. The CDR3 runs 15 residues. Germline CDR1 reads SGHTA; CDR2 reads FQGNSA. This CDR3 is CASSLGLAGVWTQYF. Full variable domain (outside the CDR3, taken from reference TRBV7-2 and TRBJ2-5): GAGVSQSPSNKVTEKGKDVELRCDPISGHTALYWYRQSLGQGLEFLIYFQGNSAPDKSGLPSDRFSAERTGGSVSTLTIQRTQQEDSAVYLCASSLGLAGVWTQYFGPGTRLLVL.

The rearrangement links TRBV27 to TRBJ2-7; TCRdb returns TRBD1, unconfirmable since there is no DNA. The CDR3 spans 14 residues. The V gene's germline CDR1 is MNHEY and CDR2 SMNVEV (reference sequence). The CDR3 is CASSLRGGKYEQYF.

This sequence joins TRBV15 and TRBJ1-4; the D gene TCRdb calls, TRBD1, cannot be checked with no DNA. The CDR3 contains 14 residues. The germline gives CDR1 LNHNV, CDR2 YYDKDF (reference sequence). CDR3 protein: CATSRDTGNEKLFF.